The text below deals with one T cell receptor beta chain. The record originates from a study of blood T cell repertoires in COVID-19. Germline CDR1 and CDR2: SGHTA and FQGNSA. This CDR3 comprises 19 residues. Unmatched junction bases numbered 13, after V lost 1 base and J lost 0 bases. TCRdb's copy holds only in-frame clones and misses some; the assay was immunoSEQ multiplex PCR. The sample shows roughly 280,000 clones, 88% of them seen only once. Either two negative PCRs, clearance, or symptom resolution qualified Cohort 3 donors as recovered. The sequence was collected from a woman aged 50 to 60 who had recovered from COVID-19. This chain connects TRBV7-2 to TRBJ2-5; TRBD2 matches 8 bases. The sample taken for sequencing was PBMCs or T cells enriched from blood (not recorded which). This CDR3 reads CASSLGGLSGDQYQETQYF. The CDR3, as DNA: TGTGCCAGCAGCTTAGGTGGCCTTAGCGGGGACCAGTACCAAGAGACCCAGTACTTC.